This T cell receptor (beta chain) is from a study of cytomegalovirus exposure and HLA in healthy donors. Notes on this clone: Its antigen remains unidentified.

Germline-derived CDR1 and CDR2 are SGHTA and FQGNSA. V lost 5 bases to trimming and J lost 12 bases; unmatched junction nucleotides: 7. The CDR3 is 11 residues long. Vbeta (60) and Jbeta (13) primers were used in the PCR. Only in-frame clones appear in the TCRdb table, and some are missing; sequencing was by immunoSEQ multiplex PCR. The data contain 150,000 to 200,000 clones, roughly 77% of them singletons. Whole-study results and caveats: When the data were analyzed later, several of the most significant clusters appeared to be linked to common viral pathogens. There were 164 TCR beta chains listed as cytomegalovirus-associated. Follow-up analysis later connected one missense variant in DCLRE1C with trimming of TCR beta V- and J-genes.

The sequence derives from a woman between 40 and 55 years old in good health and CMV-seropositive. The chain joins TRBV7-2 to TRBJ2-7, with 7 bases identical to TRBD2. Sequenced material: PBMCs. The DNA of the CDR3 is TGTGCCAGCAGCGGGTGGGCGGGAGCGTACTTC. Translation: CASSGWAGAYF.